There are a few counts of the clone carrying this TCR beta chain. Antigen unknown. This specimen comes from a study of post-analysis software for immune sequencing data. General observations from the study: Pronounced co-clustering by F measure was evident among identically batched samples. The normalized Chao1 diversity of multiple sclerosis patients was significantly lower than that of controls. When patients were compared with controls, 4 or 5 TRBV segments were more frequent, TRBV5-6, TRBV5-1 and TRBV20-1 among them.

This CDR3 spans 15 amino acids. Germline CDR1 DFQATT, CDR2 SNEGSKA (reference sequence). V gave up 0 bases and J gave up 5 bases, with 16 bases separating them. Prepared TCR beta cDNA libraries contained unique molecular identifiers. TCRdb re-called the PCR reads with MiXCR, one entry per CDR3 protein. The repertoire holds 740,000 or so distinct CDR3 sequences, approximately 57% seen once, with roughly 4.4% in the top ten. Sequences were obtained from blood. This clonotype originated in a girl between 5 and 17 years old with multiple sclerosis. The V and J genes are TRBV20-1 and TRBJ2-5; TRBD2 might be the D (6 bases). The CDR3 coding sequence is TGCAGTGCTAGAGATGTAACTAGCTCCCCGGAGACCCAGTACTTC. Its translation: CSARDVTSSPETQYF.